Listed below are T cell receptor beta chains from one sample, sequenced in a study of T-cell reconstitution after alpha-beta-depleted transplantation in children. TCRdb reprocessed the PCR reads via MiXCR and lists one record per CDR3 protein. The sample shows 200,000 to 250,000 distinct CDR3 sequences, about 12% of them seen only once. Material: PBMCs from the stem cell graft donor, obtained from the stem cell graft. The receptors were sampled from a human donor who donated a stem cell graft to a child with acute lymphoblastic leukemia. CDR3s include the opening cysteine and the closing phenylalanine or tryptophan. A D gene is named only where the DNA matches it firmly. The size of a clone is reported for some rows only, either as once, few or many, or as a class for expanded clones.

NA,many,TRBJ2-1,TRBV7-2,TGTGCCAGCAGCCCCCCCCCTGGGGCAGTCTCGAGGAATGAGCAGTTCTTC,CASSPPPGAVSRNEQFF
NA,many,TRBJ2-7,TRBV4-2,TGTGCCAGCAGCCAACTTTCGGGGGGGACAGGGAAGGTCGAGCAGTACTTC,CASSQLSGGTGKVEQYF
TRBD1,many,TRBJ2-3,TRBV7-9,TGTGCCAGCAGCTTATCCAGGGGGATCGCAGATACGCAGTATTTT,CASSLSRGIADTQYF
NA,NA,TRBJ2-3,TRBV4-2,TGTGCCAGCAGCCAAGACGTTCTAGCAAGAAGGAGGTATACGCAGTATTTT,CASSQDVLARRRYTQYF
TRBD1,many,TRBJ1-2,TRBV5-1,TGCGCCAGCAGCCCGGGACAGCCTAACTATGGCTACACCTTC,CASSPGQPNYGYTF
NA,few,TRBJ2-5,TRBV20-1,TGCAGTGCTAACGACGACAGGGACTACCAAGAGACCCAGTACTTC,CSANDDRDYQETQYF
TRBD1,many,TRBJ2-7,TRBV6-1,TGTGCCAGCAGCCTCCCGGGACAGGGGGCGCGAGAGCAGTACTTC,CASSLPGQGAREQYF
NA,many,TRBJ2-2,TRBV9,TGTGCCAGCAGCGTAGAGGGACAAAGCACCGGGGAGCTGTTTTTT,CASSVEGQSTGELFF
TRBD2,many,TRBJ2-1,TRBV5-1,TGCGCCAGCAGCTTGGATGGCGGGAGGGCCCTGAATGAGCAGTTCTTC,CASSLDGGRALNEQFF
NA,NA,TRBJ2-5,TRBV18,TGTGCCAGCTCACCAAACGCAGGGAACCAAGAGACCCAGTACTTC,CASSPNAGNQETQYF
NA,many,TRBJ1-6,TRBV20-1,TGCAGTGCTAGAAAAGGGGCTTTAGATTCACCCCTCCACTTT,CSARKGALDSPLHF
NA,NA,TRBJ2-7,TRBV23-1,TGCGCCAGCAGTTTTTTTTGGGGTACCGACGAGCTGTCCTTC,CASSFFWGTDELSF
NA,many,TRBJ1-1,TRBV6-6,TGTGCCAGCAGACAGATTGAAGCTTTCTTT,CASRQIEAFF
TRBD2,NA,TRBJ2-1,TRBV29-1,TGCAGCGTTGGCTCCGGGGGGAACTACAATGAGCAGTTCTTC,CSVGSGGNYNEQFF
NA,few,TRBJ1-2,TRBV5-5,TGTGCCACCAAGATAGAGGGGGACGGATTATATGGCTACACCTTC,CATKIEGDGLYGYTF
NA,many,TRBJ2-7,TRBV7-2,TGTGCCAGCAGCCCCCGGGGAGGGGGCGGCTACGAGCAGTACTTC,CASSPRGGGGYEQYF
TRBD2,many,TRBJ2-7,TRBV20-1,TGCAGTGCTCCACGGGGGGGCGTTTACGAGCAGTACTTC,CSAPRGGVYEQYF
TRBD1,many,TRBJ1-2,TRBV20-1,TGCAGTGCCTCGCCGGGACAGGGCTATGGCTACACCTTC,CSASPGQGYGYTF
NA,many,TRBJ2-1,TRBV18,TGTGCCAGCTCCCCCGACCGGGACAACGGGGTCTTC,CASSPDRDNGVF
NA,many,TRBJ1-3,TRBV4-2,TGTGCCAGCGGCCGAGATGTCGCAACAGGAAGCTCTGGAAACACCATATATTTT,CASGRDVATGSSGNTIYF
NA,many,TRBJ1-1,TRBV19,TGTGCCAGTCAGAGGGGGACTACTGAAGCTTTCTTT,CASQRGTTEAFF
NA,many,TRBJ1-2,TRBV20-1,TGCAGTGCCCACACAGGGTTCTATGGCTACACCTTC,CSAHTGFYGYTF
TRBD2,NA,TRBJ2-1,TRBV4-3,TGCGCCAGCAGCCAAGAGACGAACGGGAGGGCCAACAATGAGCAGTTCTTC,CASSQETNGRANNEQFF
NA,many,TRBJ1-6,TRBV20-1,TGCAGTGCTCTTCAGGGAAGTGCGTTTCTTTCACCCCTCCACTTT,CSALQGSAFLSPLHF
NA,NA,TRBJ2-3,TRBV24-1,TGTGCCACCAGTGCGACGCGGACTAGCACAGATACGCAGTATTTT,CATSATRTSTDTQYF
NA,NA,TRBJ2-1,TRBV19,TGTGCCAGTAGTAATAAACCGGGACCTTACAATGAGCAGTTCTTC,CASSNKPGPYNEQFF
TRBD1,many,TRBJ2-2,TRBV28,TGTGCCAGCAGGCATAGCCGGGACAGGGTCACCGGGGAGCTGTTTTTT,CASRHSRDRVTGELFF
NA,few,TRBJ2-7,TRBV12-3/TRBV12-4,TGTGCCAGCAGTTTAGATCCCCCGAGCTCCTACGAGCAGTACTTC,CASSLDPPSSYEQYF
TRBD2,many,TRBJ2-1,TRBV11-2,TGTGCCAGCAGCTTAGACGGGCCCGGGAGGCCGAACAATGAGCAGTTCTTC,CASSLDGPGRPNNEQFF
NA,many,TRBJ1-6,TRBV5-5,TGTGCCAGCAGCCCGGACAGTCCAAATTCACCCCTCCACTTT,CASSPDSPNSPLHF
NA,many,TRBJ2-7,TRBV6-2/TRBV6-3,TGTGCCAGCACCCCCGGCAGGGGCGGTCGGGAGCAGTACTTC,CASTPGRGGREQYF
NA,many,TRBJ2-4,TRBV20-1,TGCAGTGCTAGAGGGATAGCCAAAAACATTCAGTACTTC,CSARGIAKNIQYF
NA,NA,TRBJ2-7,TRBV5-6,TGTGCCAGCAGCTCGAGGGGACCGCTATTCTACGAGCAGTACTTC,CASSSRGPLFYEQYF
NA,many,TRBJ1-2,TRBV29-1,TGCAGCGTAAGGGTAGCTAACTATGGCTACACCTTC,CSVRVANYGYTF
NA,NA,TRBJ2-7,TRBV4-3,TGCGCCAGCAGCAGTGGGGGGGCGGGCCACGAGCAGTACTTC,CASSSGGAGHEQYF
TRBD1,many,TRBJ2-7,TRBV5-1,TGCGCCAGCAGCTTGGAACCCTTCGGGACAGGGAACGACGAGCAGTACTTC,CASSLEPFGTGNDEQYF
NA,many,TRBJ1-1,TRBV18,TGTGCCAGCTCACCACCCCCGGTGAACACTGAAGCTTTCTTT,CASSPPPVNTEAFF
TRBD2,many,TRBJ2-3,TRBV11-2,TGTGCCAGCAGCTCTTTCCGGACTAGCGGGGGTGCCCATACGCAGTATTTT,CASSSFRTSGGAHTQYF
TRBD2,many,TRBJ2-3,TRBV10-3,TGTGCCATCAGTGAGTTTAGCGGGAGGAGCACAGATACGCAGTATTTT,CAISEFSGRSTDTQYF
TRBD2,many,TRBJ2-1,TRBV28,TGTGCCAGCAGTTTCCCTAGCGGGACCAATGAGCAGTTCTTC,CASSFPSGTNEQFF
NA,many,TRBJ1-5,TRBV7-2,TGTGCCAGCAGCTTAGGCAGGGATCAGCCCCAGCATTTT,CASSLGRDQPQHF
NA,many,TRBJ2-3,TRBV5-1,TGCGCCAGCAGCTTTTACAGGGATACAGATACGCAGTATTTT,CASSFYRDTDTQYF
NA,many,TRBJ2-7,TRBV7-2,TGTGCCAGCAGCCGAGACTTAGCTTCCCGTTACGAGCAGTACTTC,CASSRDLASRYEQYF
NA,many,TRBJ1-2,TRBV28,TGTGCCAGCAGTTTTCCCCTGGGCAGATCCTATGGCTACACCTTC,CASSFPLGRSYGYTF
NA,few,TRBJ1-5,TRBV20-1,TGCAGTGCTAGTTGGGGGGCTGGCAATCAGCCCCAGCATTTT,CSASWGAGNQPQHF
NA,many,TRBJ2-1,TRBV20-1,TGCAGTGCTAGACCCCTCCTAGCCCTTAGCTACAATGAGCAGTTCTTC,CSARPLLALSYNEQFF
NA,few,TRBJ2-7,TRBV6-5,TGTGCCAGCAACGGTCAATCCTACGAGCAGTACTTC,CASNGQSYEQYF
NA,many,TRBJ1-4,TRBV7-6,TGTGCCAGCAGCTTAGGTCGGGGTGCAACTAATGAAAAACTGTTTTTT,CASSLGRGATNEKLFF
TRBD2,few,TRBJ2-7,TRBV27,TGTGCCAGCAGTTCCCTTGGTAGCGGGAGAGACGAGCAGTACTTC,CASSSLGSGRDEQYF
NA,NA,TRBJ2-1,TRBV20-1,TGCAGTGCTCAGCCATCTGACCAGTTCTTC,CSAQPSDQFF
TRBD1,many,TRBJ1-6,TRBV12-3/TRBV12-4,TGTGCCAGCAGTTCCGGGGACAGGGGATCACCCCTCCACTTT,CASSSGDRGSPLHF
NA,many,TRBJ1-2,TRBV7-9,TGTGCCAGCAGCTTAAGTAGACATTCTCCCTATGGCTACACCTTC,CASSLSRHSPYGYTF
NA,few,TRBJ1-1,TRBV4-3,TGCGCCAGCAGCCAAGGGATCAGCGCGGAGGCTACTGAAGCTTTCTTT,CASSQGISAEATEAFF
NA,many,TRBJ1-3,TRBV14,TGTGCCAGCAGCCAATGGGATCTCTCTGGAAACACCATATATTTT,CASSQWDLSGNTIYF
TRBD2,many,TRBJ2-3,TRBV4-3,TGCGCCAGCAGCCAATCTCCTCACCTAGCGGGGAGCACAGATACGCAGTATTTT,CASSQSPHLAGSTDTQYF